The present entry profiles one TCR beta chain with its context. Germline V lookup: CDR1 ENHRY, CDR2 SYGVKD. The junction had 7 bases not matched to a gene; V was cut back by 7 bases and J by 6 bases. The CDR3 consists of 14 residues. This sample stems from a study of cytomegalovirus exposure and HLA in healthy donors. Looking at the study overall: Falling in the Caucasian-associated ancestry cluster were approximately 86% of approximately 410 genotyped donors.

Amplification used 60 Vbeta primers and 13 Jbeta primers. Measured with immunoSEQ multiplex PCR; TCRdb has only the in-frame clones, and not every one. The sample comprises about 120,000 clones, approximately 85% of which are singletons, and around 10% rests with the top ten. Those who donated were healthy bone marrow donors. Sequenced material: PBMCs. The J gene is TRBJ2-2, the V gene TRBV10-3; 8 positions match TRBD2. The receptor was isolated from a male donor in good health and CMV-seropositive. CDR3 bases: TGTGCCATCAAGCCGGGACTAGAGGCCGGGGAGCTGTTTTTT. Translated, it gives CAIKPGLEAGELFF.